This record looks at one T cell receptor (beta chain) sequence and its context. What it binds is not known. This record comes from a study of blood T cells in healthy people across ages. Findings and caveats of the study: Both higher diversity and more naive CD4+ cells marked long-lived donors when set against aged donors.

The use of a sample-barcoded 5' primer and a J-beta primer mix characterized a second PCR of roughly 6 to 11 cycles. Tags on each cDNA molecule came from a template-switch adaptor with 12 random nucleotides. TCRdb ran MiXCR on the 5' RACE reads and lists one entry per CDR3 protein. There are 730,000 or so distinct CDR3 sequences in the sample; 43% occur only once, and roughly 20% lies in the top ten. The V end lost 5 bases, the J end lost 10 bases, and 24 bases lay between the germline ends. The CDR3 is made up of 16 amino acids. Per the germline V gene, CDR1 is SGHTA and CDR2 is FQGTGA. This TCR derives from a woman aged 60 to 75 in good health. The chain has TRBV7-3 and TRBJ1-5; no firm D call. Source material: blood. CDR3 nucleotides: TGTGCCAGCAGCACCCGGATTCCCGAGACCCGACGACCCCAGCATTTT. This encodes CASSTRIPETRRPQHF.